This TCR beta chain was found in a study of T cell clones after liver transplantation. Overall study: A pre-transplant mixed lymphocyte reaction with TCRbeta sequencing defined graft-donor-reactive clones followed in post-transplant blood.

The CDR3 covers 15 residues. Trimming removed 3 bases at V and 0 bases at J, with 10 bases between. From germline, CDR1 is SGDLS and CDR2 YYNGEE. Generated by immunoSEQ multiplex PCR, the TCRdb table keeps only in-frame clones and is missing some. The sample lists about 120,000 clones, approximately 90% seen once, with 0.65% to 0.95% in the top ten. This material consisted of CD4+ T cells from blood, taken 12 months after liver transplant. The chain employs TRBV9 and TRBJ1-3; the D is unclear. The source is a human patient who received a liver transplant. Some of the T cells may derive from the graft donor. DNA of the CDR3: TGTGCCAGCAGCGCTGACGGTGGCTCTGGAAACACCATATATTTT. It specifies CASSADGGSGNTIYF.